This entry lists 2 T cell receptor beta chains sequenced from one sample in a study of blood T cells in healthy people across ages (dated by TCRdb to the mid-2010s). Library creation used 5' RACE. Instrument on record: Illumina HiSeq 2500. A second PCR of about 7 to 12 cycles was run with a J-beta primer mix and a sample-barcoded 5' primer. The public reads were quality trimmed at Q25 with fastp and then assembled into clones with MiXCR by TCRdb, keeping productive beta chains. Under each unique CDR3 protein, matching rows form one entry showing the most common genes and DNA. This sample lists 900,000 to 950,000 distinct CDR3 sequences; 25% to 30% were detected once. Clones ranked in the top ten supply 10% to 13% of the sample. These records were also assigned to another study, of T cells of mothers and their children.

What was sequenced was blood. The receptor set was obtained from a woman between 35 and 50 years old in good health.

The gene calls are TRBV28 and TRBJ2-1; 10 nucleotides agree with TRBD1. This CDR3 contains 14 residues. The germline V gene has CDR1 MDHEN and CDR2 SYDVKM. V was clipped by 10 bases and J by 6 bases; unmatched bases: 9. For the CDR3, the DNA is TGTGCCATCCCCAGCAGGGACAGGGGCAATGAGCAGTTCTTC. Residues: CAIPSRDRGNEQFF. The full variable domain, completed using reference TRBV28 and TRBJ2-1, is DVKVTQSSRYLVKRTGEKVFLECVQDMDHENMFWYRQDPGLGLRLIYFSYDVKMKEKGDIPEGYSVSREKKERFSLILESASTNQTSMYLCAIPSRDRGNEQFFGPGTRLTVL.

Details on this clonotype: At one end the junction does not follow the germline gene, possibly because of a read error. The rearrangement links TRBV7-2 to TRBJ1-4; the D gene is possibly TRBD1 (5 bases). The CDR3 has 15 residues. Germline lookup yields CDR1 SGHTA and CDR2 FQGNSA. CDR3 DNA sequence: TGTGCCAGCAGTACAGCCGGGGCGGGTAATGAAAAACGGTTTTTT. It encodes CASSTAGAGNEKRFF.